These T cell receptor beta chains were read from a single sample in a study of T-cell reconstitution after alpha-beta-depleted transplantation in children. TCRdb used MiXCR to reprocess the PCR reads, holding one entry per CDR3 protein. Of roughly 28,000 distinct CDR3 sequences listed, about a sixth are singletons. Sample: PBMCs, mostly from graft donor cells, taken 60 days after TCRalphabeta/CD19-depleted stem cell transplant. The source is a male patient aged 2-15 years who had a stem cell transplant for acute lymphoblastic leukemia, so the T cells may come from the graft donor. Each CDR3 is given without its conserved first and last residue.

TRBV11-2	TRBJ1-2	ASSHPTGIGYT
TRBV11-2	TRBJ1-5	ASSPGTGDQPQH
TRBV7-8	TRBJ2-7	ASSPGAYEQY
TRBV3-1	TRBJ2-3	ASCQEWGALTRPTDTQY
TRBV6-5	TRBJ2-7	ASSYFQGVGYEQY
TRBV9	TRBJ1-2	ASSVPGVSYT
TRBV7-9	TRBJ2-7	ASSKLPPGLAVAYEQY
TRBV5-6	TRBJ1-2	ASSLDGANYGYT
TRBV28	TRBJ1-5	ASNTGVGNQPQH
TRBV5-1	TRBJ2-1	ASSLEQTLDNEQF
TRBV5-1	TRBJ2-1	ASSLQGPRNEQF
TRBV7-2	TRBJ1-6	ASSPGHRYNSPLH
TRBV7-2	TRBJ2-3	ASSHPTRITQY
TRBV11-1	TRBJ2-7	ASSLALASGGPTYEQY
TRBV5-1	TRBJ2-6	ASSPPAGGGHSGANVLT
TRBV28	TRBJ2-1	AIARLAEYNEQF
TRBV10-3	TRBJ2-3	AIRITSGGTDTQY
TRBV11-2	TRBJ1-1	ASSLGFSGYTEAF
TRBV7-7	TRBJ2-1	ASSSGLAAGDEQF
TRBV4-3	TRBJ2-5	ASSLQGAVETQY
TRBV20-1	TRBJ2-3	SASKGLATTDTQY
TRBV4-3	TRBJ1-1	ASSQDLRGDTEAF
TRBV30	TRBJ1-1	AWRRGAEAF
TRBV3-1	TRBJ2-7	ASSSGQGSYEQY
TRBV2	TRBJ2-5	ASRETGTAETQY
TRBV29-1	TRBJ2-7	SAGDSSYEQY
TRBV27	TRBJ2-7	ASSLIGDYEQY
TRBV6-1	TRBJ2-2	ASSRSGTGVTGELF
TRBV20-1	TRBJ2-5	SARSGGIRETQY
TRBV7-8	TRBJ2-1	ASSSKRAGGNEQF
TRBV7-2	TRBJ2-3	ASSLGTGTDTQY
TRBV7-9	TRBJ2-4	ASSLGQRAKNIQY
TRBV5-1	TRBJ2-3	ASSFGLSTDTQY
TRBV11-2	TRBJ2-1	ASSFSDYNEQF
TRBV7-9	TRBJ1-2	ASSLDSLLARGYT
TRBV3-1	TRBJ2-7	ASSQAGRDEQY
TRBV21-1	TRBJ2-7	ASSPRAGPGYEQY
TRBV27	TRBJ1-5	ASSLWGEGQPQH
TRBV5-5	TRBJ2-7	ASSFRGGGQEYEQY
TRBV15	TRBJ1-2	ATSRSGTGEDGYT
TRBV15	TRBJ2-1	ATSREVLAHEQF
TRBV20-1	TRBJ2-7	SARQDYYEQY
TRBV6-1	TRBJ2-3	ASSIGQGATDTQY
TRBV11-2	TRBJ2-3	ASSLATSGRTDTQY
TRBV12-3/TRBV12-4	TRBJ1-1	ASSTDRGGTEAF
TRBV28	TRBJ2-5	ASRGGGLETQY
TRBV28	TRBJ1-2	ASSSARNGYT
TRBV20-1	TRBJ2-7	SSNPQLTYEQY
TRBV29-1	TRBJ1-1	SVANTEAF
TRBV27	TRBJ2-7	ASSLYRSYEQY
TRBV7-2	TRBJ1-2	ASQIMGRIYGYT
TRBV27	TRBJ1-1	ASSLSSRAWSTEAF
TRBV7-8	TRBJ2-5	ASSLNSGGAGETQY
TRBV7-2	TRBJ1-1	ASSPRTTEAF
TRBV7-6	TRBJ2-7	ASSFTVPGLAGGYEQY
TRBV4-3	TRBJ1-5	ASSQNRGSVPQH
TRBV3-1	TRBJ2-5	ASCPDSTVETQY